These T cell receptor beta chains were read from a single sample in a study of PD-1 blockade in classical Hodgkin lymphoma. Repertoires were generated with immunoSEQ multiplex PCR, while TCRdb's copy carries only in-frame clones and drops some. The table records 25,000 to 35,000 clones, more than 60% of them present only once. This specimen consisted of CD4+ T cells from blood, obtained before the fourth cycle of nivolumab. These receptors all come from a human donor with classical Hodgkin lymphoma. The CDR3 runs from the conserved cysteine through the conserved F or W. A D gene is named only where the DNA matches it firmly. A clone size is listed for some rows: how often the clone was seen (once, few, many), or a class if it is expanded.

size | J | V | D | DNA | CDR3
. | TRBJ2-7 | TRBV7-9 | TRBD1 | TGTGCCAGCACCATGCTGGGACAGGGTGGCGAGCAGTACTTC | CASTMLGQGGEQYF
. | TRBJ1-3 | TRBV7-2 | . | TGTGCCAGCAGCTTTTTACTTTCTGGAAACACCATATATTTT | CASSFLLSGNTIYF
. | TRBJ2-6 | TRBV9 | TRBD1 | TGTGCCAGCAGCGTGGCAGGGGGCACTGGGGCCAACGTCCTGACTTTC | CASSVAGGTGANVLTF
. | TRBJ2-1 | TRBV11-2 | TRBD1 | TGTGCCAGCAGCCAGAGGAGGACAGGGAACAATGAGCAGTTCTTC | CASSQRRTGNNEQFF
. | TRBJ1-2 | TRBV6-1 | . | TGTGCCAGCAGTGAAGCGAAAGGGATCTATGGCTACACCTTC | CASSEAKGIYGYTF
once | TRBJ2-2 | TRBV9 | TRBD1 | TGTGCCAGCAGCGTACACGGGACAGCGAACACCGGGGAGCTGTTTTTT | CASSVHGTANTGELFF
. | TRBJ1-2 | TRBV7-9 | . | TGTGCCAGCAGCTTAGTCGGGGGTTTAACCTATGGCTACACCTTC | CASSLVGGLTYGYTF
. | TRBJ1-4 | TRBV19 | TRBD1 | TGTGCCAGTAGGCTTGGACAGGGCTGGGGGGAAAAACTGTTTTTT | CASRLGQGWGEKLFF
few | TRBJ2-2 | TRBV4-2 | TRBD1 | TGTGCCAGCACCTTCCCTGGGACAGGGAACACCGGGGAGCTGTTTTTT | CASTFPGTGNTGELFF
once | TRBJ2-2 | TRBV5-1 | TRBD1 | TGCGCCAGCAGCTGGGGACAGGGGAACACCGGGGAGCTGTTTTTT | CASSWGQGNTGELFF
. | TRBJ1-1 | TRBV6-6 | . | TGTGCCAGCAGTTACTCCACTGAAGCTTTCTTT | CASSYSTEAFF
. | TRBJ2-3 | TRBV28 | TRBD1 | TGTGCCAGCAGTTTTCTTGATGTGTTTGGGGACAGGGGGCCCCTAACGCAGTATTTT | CASSFLDVFGDRGPLTQYF
. | TRBJ2-2 | TRBV27 | . | TGTGCCAGCAGACGAGGGCCCAACACCGGGGAGCTGTTTTTT | CASRRGPNTGELFF
. | TRBJ2-4 | TRBV19 | . | TGTGCCAGTAGTACCTCTACTCTCAAAAACATTCAGTACTTC | CASSTSTLKNIQYF
. | TRBJ2-4 | TRBV9 | . | TGTGCCAGCAGCGTAGGTCCCACAGGGCCCCTAGCCAAAAACATTCAGTACTTC | CASSVGPTGPLAKNIQYF
. | TRBJ1-5 | TRBV19 | . | TGTGCCAGCCACACTCTCGGGAGCACGTATAGCAATCAGCCCCAGCATTTT | CASHTLGSTYSNQPQHF
. | TRBJ2-7 | TRBV6-5 | TRBD1 | TGTGCCAGCAGTACCCAGGGACAGGGTCAGGGCGAGCAGTACTTC | CASSTQGQGQGEQYF
few | TRBJ1-2 | TRBV5-1 | . | TGCGCCAGCAGCTTGCAGGGACTCTCTGGCTATGGCTACACCTTC | CASSLQGLSGYGYTF
. | TRBJ2-7 | TRBV5-6 | . | TGTGCCAGCACCTTGGAGGGGGGGCTTATATCCTACGAGCAGTACTTC | CASTLEGGLISYEQYF
. | TRBJ1-1 | TRBV11-2 | . | TGTGCCAGCAGCTTAGGGTGGGGCACTGAAGCTTTCTTT | CASSLGWGTEAFF
. | TRBJ2-7 | TRBV2 | TRBD2 | TGTGCCGTACCGGTACAGCGGGACCACTACGAGCAGTACTTC | CAVPVQRDHYEQYF
. | TRBJ1-3 | TRBV28 | . | TGTGCCAGCAGTTTCTTCGGGGGCCAAAAGGGAAACACCATATATTTT | CASSFFGGQKGNTIYF
. | TRBJ1-4 | TRBV18 | . | TGTGCCAGCTCACCACCGAGGGGCGAAAAACTGTTTTTT | CASSPPRGEKLFF
. | TRBJ2-5 | TRBV11-2 | . | TGTGCCAGCAGCCCCGGGAGTGGGGCTCAAGAGACCCAGTACTTC | CASSPGSGAQETQYF
. | TRBJ2-7 | TRBV11-2 | TRBD2 | TGTGCCAGCAGCATCGGGATAGCGGGTGAGCAGTACTTC | CASSIGIAGEQYF
. | TRBJ2-7 | TRBV7-8 | TRBD1 | TGTGCCAGCAGCTTAGAGGGGTGGGACAGGGAAACCTACGAGCAGTACTTC | CASSLEGWDRETYEQYF
few | TRBJ1-5 | TRBV2 | TRBD1 | TGTGCCAGCAGGGGGAACTGGGACAGGGGTTATCAGCCCCAGCATTTT | CASRGNWDRGYQPQHF
few | TRBJ2-5 | TRBV9 | TRBD2 | TGTGCCAGCAACGACCCTAGCGGACTAGAGACCCAGTACTTC | CASNDPSGLETQYF
. | TRBJ1-1 | TRBV25-1 | . | TGTGCCAGCATAGCGTCAGGAGTGAACACTGAAGCTTTCTTT | CASIASGVNTEAFF
few | TRBJ2-7 | TRBV6-5 | TRBD2 | TGTGCCAGCAGCCGGACTAGCGGGGCGAGGGAGCAGTACTTC | CASSRTSGAREQYF
. | TRBJ2-3 | TRBV6-6 | . | TGTGCCGCCGCCTGGGGAGAAGGCACAGATACGCAGTATTTT | CAAAWGEGTDTQYF
few | TRBJ2-5 | TRBV28 | . | TGTGCCAGCAGTCCCCGGGGTTTCCAAGAGACCCAGTACTTC | CASSPRGFQETQYF
. | TRBJ2-7 | TRBV18 | . | TGTGCCAGCTCACCATACAACGGATACGAGCAGTACTTC | CASSPYNGYEQYF
. | TRBJ2-5 | TRBV7-3 | TRBD1 | TGTGCCAGCAGCTTAGGGGGACAGGGTCAAGAGACCCAGTACTTC | CASSLGGQGQETQYF
few | TRBJ2-1 | TRBV7-6 | TRBD1 | TGTGCCAGCAGCTTAGGGGACAGGGACTACAATGAGCAGTTCTTC | CASSLGDRDYNEQFF
once | TRBJ1-1 | TRBV7-9 | . | TGTGCCAGCAGCTTAGAACTGGCGGGCACTGAAGCTTTCTTT | CASSLELAGTEAFF
. | TRBJ2-5 | TRBV7-9 | TRBD1 | TGTGCCAGCAGCCCTGGACAGGGGGCGCGAGAGACCCAGTACTTC | CASSPGQGARETQYF
. | TRBJ2-7 | TRBV7-6 | . | TGTGCCAGCAGCTTATCCGGAGGGCCGAAGGAGCAGTACTTC | CASSLSGGPKEQYF
few | TRBJ2-7 | TRBV10-3 | . | TGTGCCATCAGTGCCGGGACATCGGCATACGAGCAGTACTTC | CAISAGTSAYEQYF
. | TRBJ2-5 | TRBV5-6 | . | TGTGCCAGCAGCTGGGACATACAAGAGACCCAGTACTTC | CASSWDIQETQYF
once | TRBJ1-5 | TRBV7-2 | . | TGTGCCAGCAGCCCCTCGAGTAGCAATCAGCCCCAGCATTTT | CASSPSSSNQPQHF